A selection of T cell receptor beta chains follows, all from one sample in a study of PD-1 blockade in classical Hodgkin lymphoma. Using immunoSEQ multiplex PCR, the repertoire was profiled, and TCRdb retains in-frame clones only, with some absent. This table holds roughly 14,000 clones, roughly four fifths found once. The specimen was peripheral blood mononuclear cells (PBMCs), collected at baseline. All receptors come from a human donor with classical Hodgkin lymphoma. The CDR3 runs from the conserved cysteine through the conserved F or W. A D gene is named only where the DNA matches it firmly. Rows give clone size only sometimes, using once, few, many, or a class for an expanded clone.

size,J,D,V,CDR3,DNA
.,TRBJ1-6,TRBD1,TRBV5-6,CASSSPGQVVSPLHF,TGTGCCAGCAGCTCCCCGGGACAGGTGGTATCACCCCTCCACTTT
.,TRBJ2-5,TRBD1,TRBV5-6,CASSLGGAGGGETQYF,TGTGCCAGCAGCTTGGGTGGTGCAGGGGGCGGAGAGACCCAGTACTTC
.,TRBJ1-2,.,TRBV21-1,CASRNGGFDYGYTF,TGTGCCAGCAGAAACGGGGGTTTTGACTATGGCTACACCTTC
.,TRBJ2-5,TRBD2,TRBV9,CASSVSGGAGETQYF,TGTGCCAGCAGCGTTAGCGGGGGGGCCGGTGAGACCCAGTACTTC
few,TRBJ2-1,.,TRBV6-4,CASSETETNEQFF,TGTGCCAGCAGTGAGACAGAAACCAATGAGCAGTTCTTC
.,TRBJ2-3,.,TRBV9,CASSVGSGVSSGTDTQYF,TGTGCCAGCAGCGTAGGGTCCGGGGTATCTAGTGGCACAGATACGCAGTATTTT
.,TRBJ1-5,.,TRBV27,CASSPDRSNQPQHF,TGTGCCAGCAGCCCCGACAGGAGCAATCAGCCCCAGCATTTT
.,TRBJ1-5,.,TRBV7-2,CASSWGNSNQPQHF,TGTGCCAGCAGCTGGGGTAATAGCAATCAGCCCCAGCATTTT
.,TRBJ1-1,.,TRBV6-6,CASSHYTEAFF,TGTGCCAGCAGTCACTACACTGAAGCTTTCTTT
.,TRBJ2-7,TRBD1,TRBV7-6,CASSGRDRRHFEQYF,TGTGCCAGCAGCGGCCGGGACAGGCGGCATTTCGAGCAGTACTTC
.,TRBJ2-7,.,TRBV6-6,CASSYSAEALYYEQYF,TGTGCCAGCAGTTACTCTGCGGAGGCTCTCTACTACGAGCAGTACTTC
few,TRBJ2-7,TRBD2,TRBV5-1,CASSLGGGYGQHEQYF,TGCGCCAGCAGCCTCGGCGGGGGGTACGGGCAGCACGAGCAGTACTTC
.,TRBJ1-5,.,TRBV19,CASSIEGRDQPQHF,TGTGCCAGTAGTATAGAGGGCAGAGATCAGCCCCAGCATTTT
.,TRBJ1-5,.,TRBV6-1,CASSRGGINQPQHF,TGTGCCAGCAGTCGAGGGGGTATCAACCAGCCCCAGCATTTT
.,TRBJ2-7,.,TRBV6-1,CASNAGGLSYEQYF,TGTGCCAGCAACGCCGGGGGCCTCTCCTACGAGCAGTACTTC
.,TRBJ1-2,.,TRBV15,CATSRDLGPQGDYGYTF,TGTGCCACCAGCAGAGATCTTGGGCCCCAAGGAGACTATGGCTACACCTTC
.,TRBJ2-7,.,TRBV30,CAWSGGPTYEQYF,TGTGCCTGGAGCGGGGGGCCTACCTACGAGCAGTACTTC
.,TRBJ2-7,TRBD1,TRBV6-5,CASSKYGTGGYEQYF,TGTGCCAGCAGTAAATACGGGACAGGGGGCTACGAGCAGTACTTC
.,TRBJ1-6,TRBD1,TRBV5-1,CASSLKGQGGSPLHF,TGCGCCAGCAGCTTGAAAGGACAGGGGGGATCACCCCTCCACTTT
.,TRBJ2-1,.,TRBV9,CASSVGWTGSSYNEQFF,TGTGCCAGCAGCGTAGGGTGGACCGGGAGCTCCTACAATGAGCAGTTCTTC